This is a list of T cell receptor beta chains from one sample in a study of cytomegalovirus exposure and HLA in healthy donors. Here immunoSEQ multiplex PCR was the method, and the copy in TCRdb shows in-frame clones only, minus some. This repertoire shows 150,000 to 200,000 clones, 77% found once; its top ten account for around 2.3%. Sequenced input: PBMCs. The receptors stem from a man aged 45-65 years in good health and CMV-seropositive. Each CDR3 is given with its conserved first and last residue. The order of the fields is CDR3 DNA, CDR3 protein, clone size, J gene, V gene, D gene. A D gene is named only where the DNA matches it firmly. Rows may omit the clone size; those that give it use once, few, many or a size class.

TGTGCCAGCATCCACAGGGACCACAATGAGCAGTTCTTC,CASIHRDHNEQFF,once,TRBJ2-1,TRBV21-1,NA
TGTGCCAGCTCACCAGTCCGAAGCGGGGGGGGTTACGAGACCCAGTACTTC,CASSPVRSGGGYETQYF,NA,TRBJ2-5,TRBV18,TRBD2
TGTGCCATCAATACAGGGAACTGGGAGACCCAGTACTTC,CAINTGNWETQYF,NA,TRBJ2-5,TRBV10-3,NA
TGCGCCAGCAAGGACAAGGACAACACAGATACGCAGTATTTT,CASKDKDNTDTQYF,NA,TRBJ2-3,TRBV5-1,NA
TGTGCCAGCAACACAGGGGTTTTTCAGCCCCAGCATTTT,CASNTGVFQPQHF,few,TRBJ1-5,TRBV7-2,TRBD1
TGTGCCAGCAGCTCCGGGACAGAAGCTTTCTTT,CASSSGTEAFF,few,TRBJ1-1,TRBV11-3,NA
TGCGCCAGCAGCCAAGATTTCCTAGCGGGACGGGAGACCCAGTACTTC,CASSQDFLAGRETQYF,NA,TRBJ2-5,TRBV4-3,TRBD2
TGTGCCAGCAGCCGCGGGGGGGACTCAGATACGCAGTATTTT,CASSRGGDSDTQYF,few,TRBJ2-3,TRBV6-6,TRBD2
TGTGCCAGCACCTTCCCAGGGAATTCACCCCTCCACTTT,CASTFPGNSPLHF,NA,TRBJ1-6,TRBV6-6,NA
TGTGCCAGCAGTCCCGGACAGCTTTGGAGGAGTTCCGAGCAGTACTTC,CASSPGQLWRSSEQYF,NA,TRBJ2-7,TRBV28,NA
TGTGCCAGCAGTGTTGGAGGTAGAGCTCCCGGCGCTTTCTTT,CASSVGGRAPGAFF,NA,TRBJ1-1,TRBV25-1,NA
TGTGCCAGCAGCCGCGGGACAGGGATTGAAAAACTGTTTTTT,CASSRGTGIEKLFF,once,TRBJ1-4,TRBV11-2,TRBD1
TGTGCCAGCAGCTTGATGTTCGGGGGCGAGCAGTACTTC,CASSLMFGGEQYF,NA,TRBJ2-7,TRBV5-6,NA
TGTGCCATCAGTGATGGTAGCGGGGGGCTTAAAGGGACCCAGTACTTC,CAISDGSGGLKGTQYF,NA,TRBJ2-5,TRBV10-3,TRBD2
TGTGCCAGCAGCTCGGGGGGGGCTCGCGACACTGAAGCTTTCTTT,CASSSGGARDTEAFF,NA,TRBJ1-1,TRBV5-4,NA
TGTGCCAGTAGTATAGAAGGAGCCTACGAGCAGTACTTC,CASSIEGAYEQYF,few,TRBJ2-7,TRBV19,NA
TGTGCCAGCAGCGTAAGCCCCGGCGGGGCCGGAAAAGAGACCCAGTACTTC,CASSVSPGGAGKETQYF,once,TRBJ2-5,TRBV9,NA
TGCGCCAGCTCTGGCCCCAACACTGAAGCTTTCTTT,CASSGPNTEAFF,NA,TRBJ1-1,TRBV4-1,NA
TGTGCCAGCAGTTTAAGGACAGGAAATTCACCCCTCCACTTT,CASSLRTGNSPLHF,NA,TRBJ1-6,TRBV27,TRBD1
TGTGCCAGCAGCGTAGAAGGGGGCAGGGATCCCTACAATGAGCAGTTCTTC,CASSVEGGRDPYNEQFF,NA,TRBJ2-1,TRBV9,TRBD1
TGTGCCAGCAGTGCGGACTCCCGGGCGGGTACGCAGTATTTT,CASSADSRAGTQYF,NA,TRBJ2-3,TRBV2,NA
TGTGCCAGCAGCTTAGGCCTAGCGGGGGGGAAGACAGATACGCAGTATTTT,CASSLGLAGGKTDTQYF,NA,TRBJ2-3,TRBV11-2,TRBD2
TGTGCCAGCCGGAAAGGGGTTAATTCACCCCTCCACTTT,CASRKGVNSPLHF,NA,TRBJ1-6,TRBV19,NA
TGTGCCAATCAACAGGAGAGCAATCAGCCCCAGCATTTT,CANQQESNQPQHF,NA,TRBJ1-5,TRBV28,NA